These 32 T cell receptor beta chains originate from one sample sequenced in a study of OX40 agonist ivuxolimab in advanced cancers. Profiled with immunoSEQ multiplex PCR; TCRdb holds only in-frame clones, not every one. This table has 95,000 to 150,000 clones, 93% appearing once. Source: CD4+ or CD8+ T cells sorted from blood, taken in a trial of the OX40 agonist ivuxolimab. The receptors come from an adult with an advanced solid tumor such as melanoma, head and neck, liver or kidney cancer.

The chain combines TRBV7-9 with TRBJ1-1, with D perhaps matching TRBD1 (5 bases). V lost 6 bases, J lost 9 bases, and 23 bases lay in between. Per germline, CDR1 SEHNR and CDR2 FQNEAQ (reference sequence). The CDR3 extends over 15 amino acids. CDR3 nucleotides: TGTGCCAGCAGGGAACGGGCCTCTCTACTGGGACAAGCTTTCTTT. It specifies CASRERASLLGQAFF. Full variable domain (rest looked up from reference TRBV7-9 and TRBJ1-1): DTGVSQNPRHKITKRGQNVTFRCDPISEHNRLYWYRQTLGQGPEFLTYFQNEAQLEKSRLLSDRFSAERPKGSFSTLEIQRTEQGDSAMYLCASRERASLLGQAFFGQGTRLTVV.

CDR3 residues: CASSDLGPLGTGELFF. The CDR3 nucleotides read TGCGCCAGCAGTGACCTTGGACCCTTGGGTACCGGGGAGCTGTTTTTT. The chain carries TRBV10-1 and TRBJ2-2; D call uncertain. Germline V gene sequence: CDR1 WNHNN, CDR2 SYGVQD (reference sequence). V lost 3 bases and J 5 bases, leaving 16 bases between the germline ends. The CDR3 runs 16 residues.

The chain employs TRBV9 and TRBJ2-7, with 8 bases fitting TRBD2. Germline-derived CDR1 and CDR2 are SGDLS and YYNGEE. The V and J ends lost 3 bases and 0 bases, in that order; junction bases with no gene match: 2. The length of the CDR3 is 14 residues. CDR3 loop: CASSEREISYEQYF. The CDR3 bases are TGTGCCAGCAGCGAGCGGGAGATCTCCTACGAGCAGTACTTC.

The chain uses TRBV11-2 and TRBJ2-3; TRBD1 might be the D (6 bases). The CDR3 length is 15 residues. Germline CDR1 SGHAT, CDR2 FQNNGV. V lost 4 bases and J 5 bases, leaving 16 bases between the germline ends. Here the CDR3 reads CASSSYRDKVDTQYF. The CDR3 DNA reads TGTGCCAGCAGCTCTTACCGGGACAAGGTAGATACGCAGTATTTT.

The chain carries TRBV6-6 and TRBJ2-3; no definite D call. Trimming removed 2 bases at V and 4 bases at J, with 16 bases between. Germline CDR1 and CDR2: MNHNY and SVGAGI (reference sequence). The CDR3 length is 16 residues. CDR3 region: CASSYGQTLSADTQYF. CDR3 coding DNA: TGTGCCAGCAGTTACGGGCAGACCTTAAGCGCAGATACGCAGTATTTT.

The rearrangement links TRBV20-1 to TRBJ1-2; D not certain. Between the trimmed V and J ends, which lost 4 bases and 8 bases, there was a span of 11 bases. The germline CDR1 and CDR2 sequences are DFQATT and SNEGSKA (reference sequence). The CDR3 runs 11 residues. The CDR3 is CSATERSGYTF. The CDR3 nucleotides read TGCAGTGCTACGGAAAGGAGCGGCTACACCTTC.

CDR3 protein: CASRLGRSGAYGYTF. CDR3 DNA sequence: TGTGCCAGCAGACTAGGTCGGTCAGGGGCCTATGGCTACACCTTC. The chain combines TRBV28 with TRBJ1-2; tentative D call: TRBD1 (6 bases). Trimming left V 6 bases short and J 4 bases short, with 18 bases between. CDR1 and CDR2 from the germline V gene are MDHEN and SYDVKM. The CDR3 is 15 amino acids.

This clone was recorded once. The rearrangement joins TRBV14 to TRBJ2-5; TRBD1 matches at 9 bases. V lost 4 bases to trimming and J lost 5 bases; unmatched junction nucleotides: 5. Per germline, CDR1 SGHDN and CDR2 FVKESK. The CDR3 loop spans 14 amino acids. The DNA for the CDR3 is TGTGCCAGCAGCCCGGGGACAGGGAGGGAGACCCAGTACTTC. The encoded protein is CASSPGTGRETQYF.

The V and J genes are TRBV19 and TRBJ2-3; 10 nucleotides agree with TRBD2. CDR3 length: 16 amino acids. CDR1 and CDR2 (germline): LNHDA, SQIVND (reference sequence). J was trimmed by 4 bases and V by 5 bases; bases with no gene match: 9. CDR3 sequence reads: CASSYGLAGDADTQYF. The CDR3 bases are TGTGCCAGTAGTTATGGCCTAGCGGGAGACGCAGATACGCAGTATTTT.

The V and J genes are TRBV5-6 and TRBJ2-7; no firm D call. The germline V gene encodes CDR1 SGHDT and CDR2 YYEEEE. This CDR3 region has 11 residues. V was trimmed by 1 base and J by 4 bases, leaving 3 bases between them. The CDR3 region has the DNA TGTGCCAGCAGCTTGAAGTACGAGCAGTACTTC. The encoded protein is CASSLKYEQYF. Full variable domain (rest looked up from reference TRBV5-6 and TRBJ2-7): DAGVTQSPTHLIKTRGQQVTLRCSPKSGHDTVSWYQQALGQGPQFIFQYYEEEERQRGNFPDRFSGHQFPNYSSELNVNALLLGDSALYLCASSLKYEQYFGPGTRLTVT.

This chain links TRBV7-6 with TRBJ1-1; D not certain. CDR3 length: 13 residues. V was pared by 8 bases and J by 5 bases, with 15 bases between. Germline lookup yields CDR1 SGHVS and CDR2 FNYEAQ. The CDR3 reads CASGSGGSTEAFF. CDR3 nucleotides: TGTGCCAGCGGTTCGGGTGGATCGACTGAAGCTTTCTTT.

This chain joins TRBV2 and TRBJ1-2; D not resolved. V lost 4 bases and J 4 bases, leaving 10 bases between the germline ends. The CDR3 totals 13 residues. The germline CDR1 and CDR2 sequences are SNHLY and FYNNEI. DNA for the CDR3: TGTGCCAGCAGTGCAGAGGTCAGCTATGGCTACACCTTC. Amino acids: CASSAEVSYGYTF.

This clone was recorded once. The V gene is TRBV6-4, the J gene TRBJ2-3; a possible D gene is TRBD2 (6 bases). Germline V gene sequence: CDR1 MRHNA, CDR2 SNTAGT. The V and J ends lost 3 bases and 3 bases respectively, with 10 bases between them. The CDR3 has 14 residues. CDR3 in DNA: TGTGCCAGCAGTGAAACGGGGAGGACAGATACGCAGTATTTT. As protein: CASSETGRTDTQYF.

The CDR3 sequence is CASSAQPAGGTDTQYF. The DNA of the CDR3 is TGTGCCAGCAGCGCACAACCAGCGGGGGGCACAGATACGCAGTATTTT. V gene TRBV5-4 combines with J gene TRBJ2-3, with 8 bases that match TRBD2. Germline trimming cut 4 bases from V and 1 base from J; bases unmatched to any gene: 8. Germline CDR1 is SGHNT and CDR2 is YYREEE (reference sequence). There are 16 residues in the CDR3.

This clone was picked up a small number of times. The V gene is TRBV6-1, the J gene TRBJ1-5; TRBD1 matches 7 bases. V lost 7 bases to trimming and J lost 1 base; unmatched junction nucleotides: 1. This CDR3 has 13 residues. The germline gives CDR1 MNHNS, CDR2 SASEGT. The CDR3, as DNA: TGTGCCAGCAAGGACAGGAGCAATCAGCCCCAGCATTTT. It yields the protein CASKDRSNQPQHF.

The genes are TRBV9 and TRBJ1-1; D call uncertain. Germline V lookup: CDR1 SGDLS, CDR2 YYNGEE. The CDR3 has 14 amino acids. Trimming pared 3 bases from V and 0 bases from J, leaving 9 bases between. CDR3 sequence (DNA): TGTGCCAGCAGCGCGGCAACGATGAACACTGAAGCTTTCTTT. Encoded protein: CASSAATMNTEAFF.

The CDR3, as DNA: TGTGCCAGCGGAAGGGGAGGAAGGAACACCGGGGAGCTGTTTTTT. Its protein is CASGRGGRNTGELFF. V is TRBV6-5 and J is TRBJ2-2, with D possibly TRBD2 on 6 matching bases. Germline V gives CDR1 MNHEY, CDR2 SVGAGI. Trimming left V 8 bases short and J 1 base short, with 14 bases between. This CDR3 comprises 15 residues.

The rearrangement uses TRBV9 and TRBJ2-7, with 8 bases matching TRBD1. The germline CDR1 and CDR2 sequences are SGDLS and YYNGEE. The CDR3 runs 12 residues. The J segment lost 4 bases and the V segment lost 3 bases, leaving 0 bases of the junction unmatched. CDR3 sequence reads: CASSGQGYEQYF. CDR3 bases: TGTGCCAGCAGCGGACAGGGGTACGAGCAGTACTTC.

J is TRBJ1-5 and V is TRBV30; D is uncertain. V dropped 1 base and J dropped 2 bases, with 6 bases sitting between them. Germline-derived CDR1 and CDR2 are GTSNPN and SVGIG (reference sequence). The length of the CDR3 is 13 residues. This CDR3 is CAWSEAGNQPQHF. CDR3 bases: TGTGCCTGGAGTGAGGCAGGCAATCAGCCCCAGCATTTT.

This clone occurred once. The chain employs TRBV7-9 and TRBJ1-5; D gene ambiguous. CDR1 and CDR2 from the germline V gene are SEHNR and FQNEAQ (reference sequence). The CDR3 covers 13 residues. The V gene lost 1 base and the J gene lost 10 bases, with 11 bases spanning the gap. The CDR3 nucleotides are TGTGCCAGCAGCTTAGACAGTATGAGTCCCCAGCATTTT. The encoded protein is CASSLDSMSPQHF.

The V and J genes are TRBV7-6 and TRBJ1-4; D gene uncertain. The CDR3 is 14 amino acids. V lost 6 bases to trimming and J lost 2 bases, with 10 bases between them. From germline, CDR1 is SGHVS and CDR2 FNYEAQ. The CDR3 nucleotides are TGTGCCAGCAGTCCGCTTGGGACTAATGAAAAACTGTTTTTT. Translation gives CASSPLGTNEKLFF.

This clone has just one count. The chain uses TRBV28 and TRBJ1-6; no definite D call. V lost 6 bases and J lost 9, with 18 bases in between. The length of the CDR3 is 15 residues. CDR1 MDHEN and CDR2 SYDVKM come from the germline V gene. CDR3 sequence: CASSRESPNTSPLHF. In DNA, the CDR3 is TGTGCCAGCAGCCGAGAGTCACCGAATACTTCACCCCTCCACTTT.

The CDR3 DNA is TGTGCCACCAGCGCCCGGGACGGAATTGGGAAACTGTTTTTT. It is translated as CATSARDGIGKLFF. The V and J genes are TRBV15 and TRBJ1-4; perhaps TRBD1 as D (5 bases). Germline-derived CDR1 and CDR2 are LNHNV and YYDKDF (reference sequence). The CDR3 loop spans 14 amino acids. Deletions cut 5 bases from V and 11 bases from J, with 18 bases between.

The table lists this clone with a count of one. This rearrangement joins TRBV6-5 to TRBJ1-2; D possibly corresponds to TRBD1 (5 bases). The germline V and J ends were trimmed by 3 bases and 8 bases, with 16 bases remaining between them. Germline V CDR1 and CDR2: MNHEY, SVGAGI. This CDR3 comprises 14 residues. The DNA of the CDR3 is TGTGCCAGCAGTTATGGGGCGGATGGTACAGGCTACACCTTC. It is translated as CASSYGADGTGYTF.

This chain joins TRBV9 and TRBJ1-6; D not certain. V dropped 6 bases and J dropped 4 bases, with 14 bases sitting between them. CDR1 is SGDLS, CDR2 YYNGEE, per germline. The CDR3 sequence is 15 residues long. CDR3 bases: TGTGCCAGCACCGCCGGGGAGGGATATAATTCACCCCTCCACTTT. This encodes CASTAGEGYNSPLHF. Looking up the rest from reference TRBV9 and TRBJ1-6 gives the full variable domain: DSGVTQTPKHLITATGQRVTLRCSPRSGDLSVYWYQQSLDQGLQFLIQYYNGEERAKGNILERFSAQQFPDLHSELNLSSLELGDSALYFCASTAGEGYNSPLHFGNGTRLTVT.

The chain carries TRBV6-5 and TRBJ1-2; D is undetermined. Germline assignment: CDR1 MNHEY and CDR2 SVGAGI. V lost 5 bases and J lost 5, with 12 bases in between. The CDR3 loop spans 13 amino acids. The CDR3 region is CASSARPTYGYTF. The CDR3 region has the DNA TGTGCCAGCAGTGCTAGGCCCACATATGGCTACACCTTC.

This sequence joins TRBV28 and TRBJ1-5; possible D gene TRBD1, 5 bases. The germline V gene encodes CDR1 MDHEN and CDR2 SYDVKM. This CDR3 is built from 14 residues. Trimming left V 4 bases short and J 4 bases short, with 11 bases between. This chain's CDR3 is CASSSGAQNQPQHF. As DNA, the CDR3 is TGTGCCAGCAGTTCCGGGGCGCAGAATCAGCCCCAGCATTTT.

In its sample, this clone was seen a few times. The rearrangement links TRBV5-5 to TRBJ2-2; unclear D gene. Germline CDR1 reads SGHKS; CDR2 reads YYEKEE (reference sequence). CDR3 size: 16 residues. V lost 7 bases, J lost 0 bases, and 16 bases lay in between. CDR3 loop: CASVRGSSANTGELFF. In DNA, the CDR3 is TGTGCCAGCGTAAGAGGCAGCTCTGCGAACACCGGGGAGCTGTTTTTT.

CDR3 in DNA: TGTGCCAGCAGCTCAGCGACAGGGGGCGGCCAAGAGACCCAGTACTTC. Translated, it gives CASSSATGGGQETQYF. This chain connects TRBV5-5 to TRBJ2-5; 10 positions match TRBD1. Germline V gene lookup returns CDR1 SGHKS and CDR2 YYEKEE (reference sequence). Trimming removed 3 bases from V and 1 base from J; junction bases left unmatched: 6. The length of the CDR3 is 16 residues.

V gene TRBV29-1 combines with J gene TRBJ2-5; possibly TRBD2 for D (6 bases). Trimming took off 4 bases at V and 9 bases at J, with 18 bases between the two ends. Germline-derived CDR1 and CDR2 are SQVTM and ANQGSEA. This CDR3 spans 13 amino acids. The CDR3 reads CSVGGLVDGSQYF. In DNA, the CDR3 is TGCAGCGTTGGGGGACTCGTTGATGGGTCCCAGTACTTC.

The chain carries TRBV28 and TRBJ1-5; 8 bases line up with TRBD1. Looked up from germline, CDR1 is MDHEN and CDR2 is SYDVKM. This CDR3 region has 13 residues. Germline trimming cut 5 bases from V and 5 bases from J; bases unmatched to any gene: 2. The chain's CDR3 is CASSGQGYQPQHF. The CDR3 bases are TGTGCCAGCAGTGGACAGGGCTATCAGCCCCAGCATTTT. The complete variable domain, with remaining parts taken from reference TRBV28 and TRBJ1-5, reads DVKVTQSSRYLVKRTGEKVFLECVQDMDHENMFWYRQDPGLGLRLIYFSYDVKMKEKGDIPEGYSVSREKKERFSLILESASTNQTSMYLCASSGQGYQPQHFGDGTRLSIL.

For the CDR3, the DNA is TGTGCCAGCACCAAACAGGGGGGGCTTGAAAAACTGTTTTTT. Protein: CASTKQGGLEKLFF. The chain recombines TRBV6-5 with TRBJ1-4, with 8 bases identical to TRBD1. Losses at the gene ends were 7 bases for V and 7 bases for J; bases not matched to a gene: 8. Germline loops: CDR1 MNHEY, CDR2 SVGAGI. The CDR3 is 14 residues long.